This T cell receptor (beta chain) was sequenced for a study of response to subunit inactivated influenza vaccine. From the RT-PCR reads, TCRdb called clonotypes with MiXCR, one entry per CDR3 protein. The data contain around 850,000 distinct CDR3 sequences, less than 20% of them singletons. The source was PBMCs from blood, collected more than 4 days after vaccination. This sequence originates from a middle-aged man who received an inactivated influenza vaccine.

DNA of the CDR3: TGTGCCAGCAGGACCTCGGGAGGAAATGAGCAGTTCTTC. The encoded protein is CASRTSGGNEQFF. V usage is TRBV12-3 or TRBV12-4 and J usage is TRBJ2-1; 7 bases agree with TRBD2. Trimming took 6 bases from V and 7 from J; bases not matched to a gene: 6. The CDR3 contains 13 residues.